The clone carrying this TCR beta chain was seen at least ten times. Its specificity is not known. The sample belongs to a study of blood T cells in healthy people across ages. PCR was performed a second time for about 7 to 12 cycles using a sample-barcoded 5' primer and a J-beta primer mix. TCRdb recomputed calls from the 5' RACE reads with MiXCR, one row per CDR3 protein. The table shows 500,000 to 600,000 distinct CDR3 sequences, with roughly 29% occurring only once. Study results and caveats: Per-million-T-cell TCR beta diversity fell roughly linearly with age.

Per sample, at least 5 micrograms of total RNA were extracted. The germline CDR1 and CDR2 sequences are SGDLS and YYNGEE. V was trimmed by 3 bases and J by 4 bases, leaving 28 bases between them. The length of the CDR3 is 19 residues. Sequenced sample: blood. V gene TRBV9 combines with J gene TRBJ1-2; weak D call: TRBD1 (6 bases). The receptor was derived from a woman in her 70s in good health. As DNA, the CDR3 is TGTGCCAGCAGCGGAGAAATCCAGGGGACCCACCGGAGGGGCTATGGCTACACCTTC. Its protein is CASSGEIQGTHRRGYGYTF.